Each of the 21 T cell receptor beta chains below was sequenced from the same sample in a study of OX40 agonist ivuxolimab in advanced cancers. Sequencing used immunoSEQ multiplex PCR; TCRdb keeps in-frame clones, though not all of them. The repertoire holds around 46,000 clones, with about 89% as singletons. The material sequenced was CD4+ or CD8+ T cells sorted from blood, taken in a trial of the OX40 agonist ivuxolimab. These receptors all stem from an adult with an advanced solid tumor such as melanoma, head and neck, liver or kidney cancer.

The V call is TRBV5-1, the J call TRBJ1-1; D is unresolved. This CDR3 contains 13 residues. V lost 5 bases to trimming and J lost 1 base, with 9 bases between them. Germline CDR1 is SGHRS and CDR2 is YFSETQ. The CDR3 region has the DNA TGCGCCAGCAGTGGCTGGGGGAACACTGAAGCTTTCTTT. Protein: CASSGWGNTEAFF.

This clone occurred once. The CDR3 sequence: CASSLRGMNTEAFF. CDR3 DNA sequence: TGCGCCAGCAGCTTACGGGGCATGAACACTGAAGCTTTCTTT. This chain links TRBV5-1 with TRBJ1-1; possibly TRBD1 for D (5 bases). Germline CDR1 reads SGHRS; CDR2 reads YFSETQ. The CDR3 sequence is 14 residues long. Between the trimmed V and J ends, which lost 2 bases and 0 bases, there was a span of 8 bases.

The chain is built from TRBV7-8 and TRBJ2-7; the match to TRBD2 covers 14 bases. The CDR3 covers 18 residues. The trim removed 2 bases at V and 5 bases at J, leaving 11 bases unmatched. In germline, CDR1 is SGHVS, CDR2 FQNEAQ. The CDR3 DNA reads as TGTGCCAGCAGCTTAAGAAACAGACTAGCGGGAGGGCCGAACGAGCAGTACTTC. Protein: CASSLRNRLAGGPNEQYF.

This clone was seen just once. V usage is TRBV5-8 and J usage is TRBJ2-7; 9 bases agree with TRBD2. From germline, CDR1 is SGHTS and CDR2 YDEGEE. The CDR3 totals 15 residues. V trimming: 3 bases; J trimming: 6 bases; junction bases outside the gene matches: 10. The CDR3 spells CASSWGGLARGEQYF. CDR3 nucleotides: TGTGCCAGCAGCTGGGGTGGACTAGCGAGAGGCGAGCAGTACTTC.

The rearrangement links TRBV11-2 to TRBJ2-7; 10 nucleotides agree with TRBD2. CDR3 length equals 14 residues. The junction had 3 bases not matched to a gene; V was cut back by 5 bases and J by 2 bases. Germline assignment: CDR1 SGHAT and CDR2 FQNNGV. This CDR3 reads CASSLTSGAYEQYF. DNA of the CDR3: TGTGCCAGCAGCCTAACTAGCGGGGCCTACGAGCAGTACTTC.

This rearrangement joins TRBV4-1 to TRBJ2-2, with TRBD2 matching 11 bases. There are 19 residues in the CDR3. CDR1 and CDR2 (germline): MGHRA, YSYEKL. With 0 bases clipped from V and 4 bases from J, the junction kept 10 bases outside the gene matches. In DNA form, the CDR3 reads TGCGCCAGCAGCCAAGACCATCCGACTAGCGGGAAGTTCACCGGGGAGCTGTTTTTT. Its translation is CASSQDHPTSGKFTGELFF.

This clone was seen only once. The rearrangement uses TRBV6-1 and TRBJ1-3; possible D gene TRBD1, 6 bases. This CDR3 has 15 residues. Germline CDR1 is MNHNS and CDR2 is SASEGT. The V gene lost 8 bases and the J gene lost 0 bases, with 14 bases spanning the gap. This CDR3 is CASWGHLVSGNTIYF. CDR3 bases: TGTGCCAGCTGGGGACACCTCGTCTCTGGAAACACCATATATTTT.

This chain joins TRBV6-1 and TRBJ1-5; D is unresolved. CDR1 is MNHNS, CDR2 SASEGT, per germline. The CDR3 covers 15 residues. Trimming stripped 6 bases from V and 0 bases from J, with 12 bases between. DNA for the CDR3: TGTGCCAGCAGGACGGAGCGTTATAGCAATCAGCCCCAGCATTTT. Protein sequence: CASRTERYSNQPQHF.

CDR3 coding DNA: TGTGCCAGCAATACTGACCCAACTCTAAACAATGAGCAGTTCTTC. Its translation is CASNTDPTLNNEQFF. The chain joins TRBV6-1 to TRBJ2-1; D is ambiguous. The V gene's germline CDR1 is MNHNS and CDR2 SASEGT. V gave up 7 bases and J gave up 5 bases, with 18 bases separating them. This CDR3 region has 15 residues.

The chain combines TRBV29-1 with TRBJ2-1; D may be TRBD1 (6 bases). Germline V gene data show CDR1 as SQVTM and CDR2 as ANQGSEA. Trimming removed 6 bases from V and 8 bases from J, with 11 bases in between. The CDR3 covers 11 residues. The DNA of the CDR3 is TGCAGCGTAGCAGGGGCGGATGAGCAGTTCTTC. It specifies CSVAGADEQFF.

The chain joins TRBV6-1 to TRBJ2-3, with TRBD2 matching over 12 bases. Per germline, CDR1 MNHNS and CDR2 SASEGT. J lost 5 bases, V lost 0 bases, and 6 bases had no gene match. The length of the CDR3 is 17 residues. The CDR3 region has the DNA TGTGCCAGCAGTGAAGCGAGGACTAGCGGGGAGATAGATACGCAGTATTTT. It codes for CASSEARTSGEIDTQYF.

The rearrangement links TRBV10-3 to TRBJ2-2, with D perhaps TRBD1 (6 bases). Germline assignment: CDR1 ENHRY and CDR2 SYGVKD. Trimming removed 9 bases at V and 6 bases at J, with 11 bases between. CDR3 size: 12 residues. CDR3 in amino acids: CAILQGSGELFF. Here the CDR3 DNA reads TGTGCCATATTACAGGGCTCCGGGGAGCTGTTTTTT.

V and J are TRBV2 and TRBJ2-7; 10 bases map to TRBD2. The V gene end was trimmed by 7 bases and the J gene end by 7 bases; junction bases not matched to a gene: 13. This CDR3 spans 15 amino acids. Looked up from germline, CDR1 is SNHLY and CDR2 is FYNNEI. The DNA of the CDR3 is TGTGCCAGCACCCCGGGGGGGCTAGCGGGAGCGGAGCAGTACTTC. Translated: CASTPGGLAGAEQYF.

The genes are TRBV18 and TRBJ2-1; 9 bases align to TRBD1. CDR3 size: 16 residues. The germline gives CDR1 KGHSH, CDR2 LQKENI. The ends lost 4 bases at V and 8 bases at J; junction bases unmatched: 12. CDR3 residues: CASSHPWGTGSDEQFF. The CDR3 DNA is TGTGCCAGCTCACACCCGTGGGGGACAGGGAGCGATGAGCAGTTCTTC.

J is TRBJ1-2 and V is TRBV18, with 9 bases fitting TRBD1. The trim removed 0 bases at V and 6 bases at J, leaving 8 bases unmatched. Germline V gene sequence: CDR1 KGHSH, CDR2 LQKENI. The CDR3 loop spans 16 amino acids. The CDR3 protein is CASSPPTGGYIDGYTF. In DNA form, the CDR3 reads TGTGCCAGCTCACCACCTACAGGGGGCTACATAGATGGCTACACCTTC. The whole variable domain, filled in from reference TRBV18 and TRBJ1-2, reads NAGVMQNPRHLVRRRGQEARLRCSPMKGHSHVYWYRQLPEEGLKFMVYLQKENIIDESGMPKERFSAEFPKEGPSILRIQQVVRGDSAAYFCASSPPTGGYIDGYTFGSGTRLTVV.

The rearrangement links TRBV7-7 to TRBJ2-2; D is possibly TRBD2 (6 bases). Trimming cost V 1 base and J 7 bases, with 10 bases left between them. The CDR3 contains 14 residues. Per the germline V gene, CDR1 is SSHAT and CDR2 is FNYEAQ (reference sequence). The CDR3 reads CASSLEEGFGELFF. CDR3 nucleotides: TGTGCCAGCAGCTTAGAGGAGGGGTTCGGGGAGCTGTTTTTT. The entire variable domain, with the rest obtained from reference TRBV7-7 and TRBJ2-2, is as follows: GAGVSQSPRYKVTKRGQDVTLRCDPISSHATLYWYQQALGQGPEFLTYFNYEAQPDKSGLPSDRFSAERPEGSISTLTIQRTEQRDSAMYRCASSLEEGFGELFFGEGSRLTVL.

This sequence joins TRBV19 and TRBJ2-5; 7 positions match TRBD2. The germline V gene encodes CDR1 LNHDA and CDR2 SQIVND (reference sequence). The CDR3 sequence is 15 residues long. J gave up 5 bases and V 3 bases, and 9 bases lay outside the gene matches. The CDR3 loop is CASSIGGREAETQYF. The CDR3 DNA reads as TGTGCCAGTAGTATCGGTGGACGGGAGGCCGAGACCCAGTACTTC.

J is TRBJ2-7 and V is TRBV27; 9 nucleotides align to TRBD1. The germline gives CDR1 MNHEY, CDR2 SMNVEV (reference sequence). The CDR3 totals 13 residues. The V and J ends lost 5 bases and 3 bases, in that order; junction bases with no gene match: 2. The CDR3, as DNA: TGTGCCAGCAGTCCGGGACAGGGCTACGAGCAGTACTTC. Translating it yields CASSPGQGYEQYF.

The V call is TRBV2, the J call TRBJ2-5, with D perhaps TRBD2 (6 bases). The V and J ends lost 5 bases and 4 bases respectively, with 17 bases between them. The CDR3 is made up of 15 amino acids. Germline V lookup: CDR1 SNHLY, CDR2 FYNNEI. CDR3 residues: CASSSRVLAVETQYF. The CDR3 DNA follows: TGTGCCAGCAGTTCCAGGGTCTTAGCGGTAGAGACCCAGTACTTC.

The chain uses TRBV11-2 and TRBJ1-1; TRBD1 might be the D (5 bases). V lost 5 bases, J lost 1 base, and 14 bases lay in between. The CDR3 has 15 residues. The germline V gene has CDR1 SGHAT and CDR2 FQNNGV. CDR3 sequence (DNA): TGTGCCAGCAGCACACTGACAGAACAGAACACTGAAGCTTTCTTT. As protein: CASSTLTEQNTEAFF.

This clone was seen only a few times. The chain carries TRBV4-1 and TRBJ1-5, with 7 bases fitting TRBD1. CDR1 and CDR2 from the germline V gene are MGHRA and YSYEKL. The V segment lost 1 base and the J segment 1 base; nucleotides outside the gene matches: 10. This CDR3 has 18 amino acids. As DNA, the CDR3 is TGCGCCAGCAGCCAAGTCCGACCCGACAGGGTAAGCAATCAGCCCCAGCATTTT. Residues: CASSQVRPDRVSNQPQHF.